The T cell receptor (beta chain) under discussion was sequenced for a study of cytomegalovirus exposure and HLA in healthy donors. General study results and limits: Reports indicated that the classifier achieved high specificity and sensitivity in diagnosing cytomegalovirus status. Certain sequence variants were highly shared and formed a cluster, and this cluster was likely a sequencing artifact.

A remark on this clone: Its specificity is not known.

The PCR ran on 60 Vbeta and 13 Jbeta primers. Assay used: immunoSEQ multiplex PCR; TCRdb lists only in-frame clones, some missing. The sample comprises around 68,000 clones, about 85% of which are singletons, and 9.5% to 12% rests with the top ten. The CDR3 is 14 residues long. The V and J ends lost 3 bases and 0 bases respectively, with 3 bases between them. Germline V gives CDR1 MNHNS, CDR2 SASEGT. The donors (healthy individuals) were bone marrow donors. The origin of this receptor is a female donor in good health and CMV-seronegative. Sequencing input: PBMCs. The chain links TRBV6-1 to TRBJ2-6, with no clear D. CDR3 residues: CASSDNSGANVLTF. DNA of the CDR3: TGTGCCAGCAGTGACAACTCTGGGGCCAACGTCCTGACTTTC.